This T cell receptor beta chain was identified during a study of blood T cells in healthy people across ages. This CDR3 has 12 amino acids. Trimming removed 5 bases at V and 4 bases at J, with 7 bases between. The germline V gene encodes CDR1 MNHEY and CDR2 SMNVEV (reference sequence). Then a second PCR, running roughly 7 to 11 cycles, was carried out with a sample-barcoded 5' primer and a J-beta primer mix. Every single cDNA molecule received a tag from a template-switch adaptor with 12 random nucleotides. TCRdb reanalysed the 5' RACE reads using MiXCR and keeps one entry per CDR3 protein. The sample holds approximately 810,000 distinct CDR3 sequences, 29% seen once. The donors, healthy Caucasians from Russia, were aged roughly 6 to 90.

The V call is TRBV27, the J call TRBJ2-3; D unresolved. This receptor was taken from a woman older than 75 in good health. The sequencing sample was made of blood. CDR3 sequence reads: CASSPNSDTQYF. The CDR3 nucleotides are TGTGCCAGCAGTCCCAATTCAGATACGCAGTATTTT.